These 8 T cell receptor beta chains were sequenced from one sample in a study of tumor-infiltrating lymphocytes in oesophageal squamous cell carcinoma. One entry per CDR3 protein, called by TCRdb with MiXCR from the PCR reads. The sample lists roughly 16,000 distinct CDR3 sequences, over 45% occurring once. Sequenced input: esophageal tumor tissue. All receptors come from a male donor with esophageal squamous cell carcinoma.

This clonotype is medium-sized. The rearrangement links TRBV7-3 to TRBJ2-1, with TRBD1 matching over 9 bases. Germline CDR1 SGHTA, CDR2 FQGTGA. J was trimmed by 3 bases and V by 5 bases; bases with no gene match: 2. There are 14 residues in the CDR3. CDR3 sequence: CASSQDRGYNEQFF. CDR3 coding DNA: TGTGCCAGCAGCCAGGACAGGGGCTACAATGAGCAGTTCTTC.

The chain is built from TRBV7-3 and TRBJ2-4; tentative D call: TRBD1 (6 bases). The J call is uncertain, as TRBJ2-5 better fits the DNA end. Germline-derived CDR1 and CDR2 are SGHTA and FQGTGA. CDR3 length: 13 amino acids. The CDR3 coding sequence is TGTGCCAGCAGCATACAGGGTTCGGAGACCCAGTACTTC. Translated, it gives CASSIQGSETQYF.

This rearrangement joins TRBV28 to TRBJ2-1; 9 nucleotides agree with TRBD2. Judging by the DNA end, TRBJ2-5 fits better; the J call may be wrong. The CDR3 contains 15 residues. Germline CDR1 MDHEN, CDR2 SYDVKM. The CDR3 DNA reads TGTGCCAGCAGTTCCCCCGGACTAGCGCGCCAGACCCAGTACTTC. This encodes CASSSPGLARQTQYF.

In regard to this clonotype: Germline and junction disagree at one end, which may indicate a read error. This chain connects TRBV7-7 to TRBJ2-3; 12 bases agree with TRBD2. This CDR3 contains 15 residues. Germline V gives CDR1 SSHAT, CDR2 FNYEAQ (reference sequence). The CDR3 here is CASSSLAGGTDTQYF. As DNA, the CDR3 is TGTGCTAGCAGCTCTCTAGCGGGAGGGACAGATACGCAGTATTTT.

The V call is TRBV11-2, the J call TRBJ1-2, with 7 nucleotides matching TRBD1. The end of the DNA aligns better with TRBJ2-1, so the J call may be wrong. CDR1 and CDR2 (germline): SGHAT, FQNNGV. The CDR3 extends over 14 amino acids. The CDR3 bases are TGTGCCAGCAGCTCCGGGACAGCCAAAAATGAGCAGTTCTTC. Translated, it gives CASSSGTAKNEQFF.

This clonotype appeared many times. This CDR3 fails to terminate in the conserved phenylalanine or tryptophan, so it likely reflects a read error. The limits of the CDR3 on the DNA are not certain, so only TCRdb's listed CDR3 is given. The chain combines TRBV7-3 with TRBJ2-7; the D call of TRBD1 is as the table states it, not checked on the DNA. The CDR3 adds up to 17 amino acids, both ends counted. CDR1 and CDR2 (germline): SGHTA, FQGTGA. The CDR3 here is CASSSTGTGYNGYTFGS.

This chain joins TRBV28 and TRBJ2-6; no firm D call. V was cut by 10 bases and J by 0 bases, with 10 bases left in between. Germline V gives CDR1 MDHEN, CDR2 SYDVKM. The CDR3 runs to 14 residues. CDR3 residues: CATNQISGANVLTF. The CDR3 DNA sequence: TGTGCCACCAACCAGATCTCTGGGGCCAACGTCCTGACTTTC.

The genes are TRBV7-4 and TRBJ2-1, with TRBD2 identical over 14 bases. Germline V lookup: CDR1 SGHVT, CDR2 SQSDAQ. The CDR3 is 16 residues long. Trimming cost V 5 bases and J 5 bases; bases outside gene matches: 5. The CDR3 region has the DNA TGTGCCAGCAGCGGACTAGCGGGAGGCCGAGACAATGAGCAGTTCTTC. This gives the protein CASSGLAGGRDNEQFF.